This T cell receptor beta chain was found in a study of blood T cell repertoires in COVID-19. In the source study's methods: Amplification from reference gene primers served as the basis for estimated nucleated cell counts. Data came from immunoSEQ multiplex PCR; TCRdb stores just in-frame clones and leaves some out. V, J and clone size were drawn from that table, and D and trimming were deduced from the DNA. The sample holds hundreds of thousands of clones, 75% to 90% seen once. The germline CDR1 and CDR2 sequences are MNHEY and SMNVEV (reference sequence). This CDR3 has 16 amino acids. Unmatched junction bases numbered 8, after V lost 0 bases and J lost 5 bases.

This receptor was identified in a woman between 35 and 50 years old who had recovered from COVID-19. V gene TRBV27 combines with J gene TRBJ1-2; 8 nucleotides agree with TRBD1. Source material: peripheral blood. The CDR3 DNA reads TGTGCCAGCAGTTTATCGTCCAGGGGGCTGTGGTATGGCTACACCTTC. This gives the protein CASSLSSRGLWYGYTF.